The 21 T cell receptor beta chains reported below all come from one sample, sequenced in a study of cytomegalovirus exposure and HLA in healthy donors. The PCR employed 60 Vbeta primers together with 13 Jbeta primers. Assay used: immunoSEQ multiplex PCR; TCRdb lists only in-frame clones, some missing. Here the sample spans 95,000 to 150,000 clones, approximately 79% being singletons. The sequenced material came from PBMCs. The receptors here all came from a man aged 25 to 40 in good health and CMV-seronegative.

The gene calls are TRBV9 and TRBJ2-2; TRBD1 aligns across 8 bases. CDR1 and CDR2 (germline): SGDLS, YYNGEE. The junction had 7 bases not matched to a gene; V was cut back by 4 bases and J by 2 bases. The CDR3 is made up of 16 amino acids. Written as DNA, the CDR3 is TGTGCCAGCAGCACAACAGGGGGGCTTAACACCGGGGAGCTGTTTTTT. Its protein is CASSTTGGLNTGELFF.

This clone was counted once. The gene calls are TRBV2 and TRBJ2-7; 8 positions match TRBD2. This CDR3 contains 15 residues. Trimming took 8 bases from V and 2 from J; bases not matched to a gene: 11. CDR1 and CDR2 from the germline V gene are SNHLY and FYNNEI. The DNA of the CDR3 is TGTGCCAGCCACCAATCGGGGGGGACGGCCTACGAGCAGTACTTC. It codes for CASHQSGGTAYEQYF.

The rearrangement joins TRBV6-5 to TRBJ1-2; a possible D gene is TRBD1 (6 bases). The V gene's germline CDR1 is MNHEY and CDR2 SVGAGI. V was shortened by 5 bases and J by 9 bases, with 13 bases between the two germline ends. This CDR3 is 12 amino acids long. In nucleotides, the CDR3 is TGTGCCAGCAGTCAGGGGCGTGAGCGCTACACCTTC. It codes for CASSQGRERYTF.

V is TRBV6-1 and J is TRBJ2-3; 7 nucleotides line up with TRBD2. The CDR3 has 15 amino acids. Germline lookup yields CDR1 MNHNS and CDR2 SASEGT. Trimming cost V 1 base and J 10 bases; bases outside gene matches: 11. Written as DNA, the CDR3 is TGTGCCAGCAGTGAAGGTTCGGGACTACCTCTCCCGCAGTATTTT. Protein product: CASSEGSGLPLPQYF.

The CDR3 sequence is CASSDRNYEQYF. Written as DNA, the CDR3 is TGTGCCAGCAGCGACAGAAACTACGAGCAGTACTTC. The gene calls are TRBV6-5 and TRBJ2-7, with a weak D call TRBD1 (5 bases). The CDR3 is 12 amino acids. Trimming pared 6 bases from V and 3 bases from J, leaving 9 bases between. Germline V lookup: CDR1 MNHEY, CDR2 SVGAGI.

The DNA for the CDR3 is TGTGCCAGCGGAGGACAGCGGTCCGATGGCTACACCTTC. Translated: CASGGQRSDGYTF. This sequence joins TRBV9 and TRBJ1-2; D perhaps matches TRBD1 (6 bases). The CDR3 totals 13 residues. Germline V gives CDR1 SGDLS, CDR2 YYNGEE. Trimming took off 7 bases at V and 6 bases at J, with 16 bases between the two ends.

The rearrangement links TRBV4-1 to TRBJ2-7, with 9 bases matching TRBD1. V was pared by 5 bases and J by 0 bases, with 2 bases of the junction left unmatched. The CDR3 has 14 residues. Germline lookup yields CDR1 MGHRA and CDR2 YSYEKL. The CDR3 bases are TGCGCCAGCAGCGGACAGGGGATCTCCTACGAGCAGTACTTC. This gives the protein CASSGQGISYEQYF.

The gene calls are TRBV5-1 and TRBJ2-3, with 10 bases lining up with TRBD2. After removal of 2 bases from V and 4 bases from J, the junction contained 7 bases not matched to a gene. The CDR3 has 16 residues. Germline assignment: CDR1 SGHRS and CDR2 YFSETQ. CDR3 sequence (DNA): TGCGCCAGCAGCTTCGCAGCGGGGGGGCACGCAGATACGCAGTATTTT. Its protein product is CASSFAAGGHADTQYF. The whole variable domain, remainder taken from reference TRBV5-1 and TRBJ2-3, is KAGVTQTPRYLIKTRGQQVTLSCSPISGHRSVSWYQQTPGQGLQFLFEYFSETQRNKGNFPGRFSGRQFSNSRSEMNVSTLELGDSALYLCASSFAAGGHADTQYFGPGTRLTVL.

The V gene is TRBV7-7, the J gene TRBJ2-2, with D maybe TRBD2 (7 bases). The CDR3 runs to 15 residues. CDR1 is SSHAT, CDR2 FNYEAQ, per germline (reference sequence). The V end was cut by 5 bases, the J end by 6 bases, with 16 bases between. The CDR3 bases are TGTGCCAGCAGCCTCCAACCCGGGGGGCCCGGGGAGCTGTTTTTT. Encoded protein: CASSLQPGGPGELFF. The full variable domain, in which reference TRBV7-7 and TRBJ2-2 provide the parts outside the CDR3, is GAGVSQSPRYKVTKRGQDVTLRCDPISSHATLYWYQQALGQGPEFLTYFNYEAQPDKSGLPSDRFSAERPEGSISTLTIQRTEQRDSAMYRCASSLQPGGPGELFFGEGSRLTVL.

The J gene is TRBJ2-7, the V gene TRBV5-5, with TRBD1 identical over 10 bases. The CDR3 consists of 16 residues. In germline, CDR1 is SGHKS, CDR2 YYEKEE (reference sequence). V was clipped by 3 bases and J by 1 base; unmatched bases: 7. The CDR3 region is CASSWMDRGGSYEQYF. CDR3 in DNA: TGTGCCAGCAGCTGGATGGACAGGGGGGGATCCTACGAGCAGTACTTC.

The sample holds one count of this clone. An end of the junction differs from the germline gene, which may be a read error. The rearrangement uses TRBV29-1 and TRBJ2-6, with D perhaps matching TRBD1 (5 bases). The CDR3 consists of 12 residues. Per the germline V gene, CDR1 is SQVTM and CDR2 is ANQGSEA. CDR3 nucleotides: TGCAGCGTCCAATCTGGGGCCAACGGCCTGACTTTC. It specifies CSVQSGANGLTF.

The gene calls are TRBV10-3 and TRBJ2-7; TRBD1 agrees at 7 bases. The V gene end was trimmed by 3 bases and the J gene end by 3 bases; junction bases not matched to a gene: 2. The CDR3 is 13 amino acids. The germline gives CDR1 ENHRY, CDR2 SYGVKD. The chain's CDR3 is CAISDSGGYEQYF. CDR3 DNA sequence: TGTGCCATCAGTGACTCAGGGGGCTACGAGCAGTACTTC.

Only a few counts were recorded for this clone. The chain recombines TRBV4-2 with TRBJ2-6; D gene ambiguous. Germline CDR1 and CDR2: LGHNA and YNFKEQ. This CDR3 spans 16 amino acids. V gave up 5 bases and J gave up 0 bases, with 11 bases separating them. The CDR3 sequence is CASSAQHDSGANVLTF. Here the CDR3 DNA reads TGTGCCAGCAGCGCCCAACACGACTCTGGGGCCAACGTCCTGACTTTC.

This sequence joins TRBV5-1 and TRBJ2-5; 7 bases align to TRBD1. This CDR3 contains 14 residues. Germline values: CDR1 SGHRS, CDR2 YFSETQ. V was pared by 3 bases and J by 3 bases, with 5 bases of the junction left unmatched. CDR3 in amino acids: CASSSGQLKETQYF. The CDR3 nucleotides read TGCGCCAGCAGCTCGGGACAGTTGAAAGAGACCCAGTACTTC.

This chain connects TRBV9 to TRBJ2-1; 10 bases match TRBD2. The CDR3 runs 19 residues. With V trimmed by 4 bases and J by 0 bases, 13 bases remained unmatched. Germline V gene lookup returns CDR1 SGDLS and CDR2 YYNGEE. The CDR3 coding sequence is TGTGCCAGCAGCCTGGGACCAGCGGGGGGGGCTAGCTCCTACAATGAGCAGTTCTTC. Amino acids: CASSLGPAGGASSYNEQFF.

The V gene is TRBV5-4, the J gene TRBJ1-2, with 10 bases that match TRBD1. This CDR3 spans 15 amino acids. The germline V gene has CDR1 SGHNT and CDR2 YYREEE (reference sequence). Germline trimming cut 4 bases from V and 10 bases from J; bases unmatched to any gene: 13. This chain's CDR3 is CASSPASPGTGDYTF. CDR3 nucleotides: TGTGCCAGCAGCCCGGCTTCCCCCGGGACAGGGGACTACACCTTC.

The genes are TRBV9 and TRBJ2-3, with TRBD2 identical over 11 bases. Germline lookup yields CDR1 SGDLS and CDR2 YYNGEE. The ends lost 3 bases at V and 6 bases at J; junction bases unmatched: 6. The CDR3 has 15 residues. CDR3: CASSARTSGFDTQYF. The CDR3 coding sequence is TGTGCCAGCAGCGCCCGGACTAGCGGGTTTGATACGCAGTATTTT.

V and J are TRBV6-1 and TRBJ1-1; perhaps TRBD1 as D (6 bases). The CDR3 contains 14 residues. Trimming shortened V by 2 bases and J by 8 bases, and 15 bases separated the two germline ends. Germline assignment: CDR1 MNHNS and CDR2 SASEGT. As DNA, the CDR3 is TGTGCCAGCAGTGAACGGACAGCCTACTCCGAAGCTTTCTTT. Amino acids: CASSERTAYSEAFF.

The gene calls are TRBV4-3 and TRBJ2-2, with 8 positions matching TRBD2. The CDR3 runs 15 residues. The germline CDR1 and CDR2 sequences are LGHNA and YSLEER. Losses at the gene ends were 4 bases for V and 4 bases for J; bases not matched to a gene: 5. The CDR3 coding sequence is TGCGCCAGCAGCCTCAGCAGCGGGGGCACCGGGGAGCTGTTTTTT. It specifies CASSLSSGGTGELFF.

The chain combines TRBV18 with TRBJ2-1; a weak D match, TRBD2 (6 bases). V was clipped by 0 bases and J by 4 bases, with 10 bases between them. The CDR3 has 15 residues. Germline lookup yields CDR1 KGHSH and CDR2 LQKENI. CDR3 nucleotides: TGTGCCAGCTCACCACCGAGAGCGGGTTACAATGAGCAGTTCTTC. It encodes CASSPPRAGYNEQFF. Together with reference TRBV18 and TRBJ2-1, the CDR3 gives the full variable domain: NAGVMQNPRHLVRRRGQEARLRCSPMKGHSHVYWYRQLPEEGLKFMVYLQKENIIDESGMPKERFSAEFPKEGPSILRIQQVVRGDSAAYFCASSPPRAGYNEQFFGPGTRLTVL.

This clone was recorded a few times. The rearrangement uses TRBV7-9 and TRBJ2-7, with TRBD1 matching over 7 bases. Germline V gene lookup returns CDR1 SEHNR and CDR2 FQNEAQ (reference sequence). Trimming at V came to 5 bases and at J to 4 bases, leaving 8 bases not matched to a gene. There are 14 residues in the CDR3. CDR3 nucleotides: TGTGCCAGCAGCCCGGGACAGCGTCCTTACGAGCAGTACTTC. The encoded protein is CASSPGQRPYEQYF.